The 8 T cell receptor beta chains given below trace back to one sample, sequenced in a study of T cell changes during pregnancy in multiple sclerosis. The protocol was immunoSEQ multiplex PCR, while the TCRdb copy is restricted to in-frame clones and leaves out a portion. The sample records some 60,000 clones, 70% to 90% being singletons. The sample in question was CD4+ T cells from peripheral blood mononuclear cells, obtained in the third trimester of pregnancy. Source of these receptors: a female donor with multiple sclerosis, enrolled in a pregnancy study.

The rearrangement joins TRBV5-1 to TRBJ2-2, with D possibly TRBD2 on 5 matching bases. The V end lost 0 bases, the J end lost 0 bases, and 6 bases lay between the germline ends. This CDR3 is built from 15 residues. In germline, CDR1 is SGHRS, CDR2 YFSETQ. CDR3 sequence (DNA): TGCGCCAGCAGCTTGGCCGGGGCGAACACCGGGGAGCTGTTTTTT. Amino acid sequence: CASSLAGANTGELFF.

Only a few counts were recorded for this clone. V is TRBV4-2 and J is TRBJ1-2, with D possibly TRBD1 on 5 matching bases. Looked up from germline, CDR1 is LGHNA and CDR2 is YNFKEQ. There are 16 residues in the CDR3. The V gene lost 0 bases and the J gene lost 2 bases, with 13 bases spanning the gap. CDR3 sequence (DNA): TGTGCCAGCAGCCAAGAGCGGACAAACTCAAACTATGGCTACACCTTC. Its translation is CASSQERTNSNYGYTF.

The CDR3 DNA follows: TGTGCCAGCAGTTCCAACCAGGGTCGGTCCACTGAAGCTTTCTTT. Translating gives CASSSNQGRSTEAFF. The V gene is TRBV6-1, the J gene TRBJ1-1; D is possibly TRBD1 (5 bases). Per germline, CDR1 MNHNS and CDR2 SASEGT. Trimming cost V 5 bases and J 4 bases, with 17 bases left between them. The CDR3 is 15 amino acids.

V usage is TRBV27 and J usage is TRBJ2-3; D gene uncertain. The V gene lost 3 bases and the J gene lost 6 bases, with 13 bases spanning the gap. CDR3 size: 14 residues. Per the germline V gene, CDR1 is MNHEY and CDR2 is SMNVEV (reference sequence). In nucleotides, the CDR3 is TGTGCCAGCAGTTTGTCTTACCCTGAGGATACGCAGTATTTT. Its translation is CASSLSYPEDTQYF.

The rearrangement uses TRBV30 and TRBJ2-2, with 7 bases identical to TRBD2. CDR3 size: 14 residues. V shed 7 bases, J shed 2 bases, and the junction held 7 bases outside the gene matches. Per germline, CDR1 GTSNPN and CDR2 SVGIG (reference sequence). CDR3 in DNA: TGTGCCTCCGAAGCGGGACTCAACACCGGGGAGCTGTTTTTT. Amino acids: CASEAGLNTGELFF. The full variable domain, completed using reference TRBV30 and TRBJ2-2, is SQTIHQWPATLVQPVGSPLSLECTVEGTSNPNLYWYRQAAGRGLQLLFYSVGIGQISSEVPQNLSASRPQDRQFILSSKKLLLSDSGFYLCASEAGLNTGELFFGEGSRLTVL.

V and J are TRBV7-2 and TRBJ1-2, with TRBD1 identical over 9 bases. Per germline, CDR1 SGHTA and CDR2 FQGNSA. The J segment lost 6 bases and the V segment lost 5 bases, leaving 4 bases of the junction unmatched. The CDR3 is 13 residues long. The DNA for the CDR3 is TGTGCCAGCAGCGCCGGGACAGGGAATGGCTACACCTTC. This encodes CASSAGTGNGYTF.

This chain connects TRBV25-1 to TRBJ2-7; TRBD1 might be the D (8 bases). The CDR3 loop spans 15 amino acids. Per germline, CDR1 MGHDK and CDR2 SYGVNS. V was shortened by 3 bases and J by 7 bases, with 19 bases between the two germline ends. Here the CDR3 reads CASSDTGGGPEEQYF. Here the CDR3 DNA reads TGTGCCAGCAGTGACACAGGGGGGGGGCCGGAAGAGCAGTACTTC.

The chain uses TRBV10-3 and TRBJ1-1; the D gene is possibly TRBD1 (6 bases). The CDR3 length is 16 residues. Trimming took 0 bases from V and 0 from J, leaving 11 bases between them. Germline values: CDR1 ENHRY, CDR2 SYGVKD. CDR3 amino acids: CAISESRTAMNTEAFF. The CDR3 DNA is TGTGCCATCAGTGAGTCGAGGACAGCAATGAACACTGAAGCTTTCTTT.